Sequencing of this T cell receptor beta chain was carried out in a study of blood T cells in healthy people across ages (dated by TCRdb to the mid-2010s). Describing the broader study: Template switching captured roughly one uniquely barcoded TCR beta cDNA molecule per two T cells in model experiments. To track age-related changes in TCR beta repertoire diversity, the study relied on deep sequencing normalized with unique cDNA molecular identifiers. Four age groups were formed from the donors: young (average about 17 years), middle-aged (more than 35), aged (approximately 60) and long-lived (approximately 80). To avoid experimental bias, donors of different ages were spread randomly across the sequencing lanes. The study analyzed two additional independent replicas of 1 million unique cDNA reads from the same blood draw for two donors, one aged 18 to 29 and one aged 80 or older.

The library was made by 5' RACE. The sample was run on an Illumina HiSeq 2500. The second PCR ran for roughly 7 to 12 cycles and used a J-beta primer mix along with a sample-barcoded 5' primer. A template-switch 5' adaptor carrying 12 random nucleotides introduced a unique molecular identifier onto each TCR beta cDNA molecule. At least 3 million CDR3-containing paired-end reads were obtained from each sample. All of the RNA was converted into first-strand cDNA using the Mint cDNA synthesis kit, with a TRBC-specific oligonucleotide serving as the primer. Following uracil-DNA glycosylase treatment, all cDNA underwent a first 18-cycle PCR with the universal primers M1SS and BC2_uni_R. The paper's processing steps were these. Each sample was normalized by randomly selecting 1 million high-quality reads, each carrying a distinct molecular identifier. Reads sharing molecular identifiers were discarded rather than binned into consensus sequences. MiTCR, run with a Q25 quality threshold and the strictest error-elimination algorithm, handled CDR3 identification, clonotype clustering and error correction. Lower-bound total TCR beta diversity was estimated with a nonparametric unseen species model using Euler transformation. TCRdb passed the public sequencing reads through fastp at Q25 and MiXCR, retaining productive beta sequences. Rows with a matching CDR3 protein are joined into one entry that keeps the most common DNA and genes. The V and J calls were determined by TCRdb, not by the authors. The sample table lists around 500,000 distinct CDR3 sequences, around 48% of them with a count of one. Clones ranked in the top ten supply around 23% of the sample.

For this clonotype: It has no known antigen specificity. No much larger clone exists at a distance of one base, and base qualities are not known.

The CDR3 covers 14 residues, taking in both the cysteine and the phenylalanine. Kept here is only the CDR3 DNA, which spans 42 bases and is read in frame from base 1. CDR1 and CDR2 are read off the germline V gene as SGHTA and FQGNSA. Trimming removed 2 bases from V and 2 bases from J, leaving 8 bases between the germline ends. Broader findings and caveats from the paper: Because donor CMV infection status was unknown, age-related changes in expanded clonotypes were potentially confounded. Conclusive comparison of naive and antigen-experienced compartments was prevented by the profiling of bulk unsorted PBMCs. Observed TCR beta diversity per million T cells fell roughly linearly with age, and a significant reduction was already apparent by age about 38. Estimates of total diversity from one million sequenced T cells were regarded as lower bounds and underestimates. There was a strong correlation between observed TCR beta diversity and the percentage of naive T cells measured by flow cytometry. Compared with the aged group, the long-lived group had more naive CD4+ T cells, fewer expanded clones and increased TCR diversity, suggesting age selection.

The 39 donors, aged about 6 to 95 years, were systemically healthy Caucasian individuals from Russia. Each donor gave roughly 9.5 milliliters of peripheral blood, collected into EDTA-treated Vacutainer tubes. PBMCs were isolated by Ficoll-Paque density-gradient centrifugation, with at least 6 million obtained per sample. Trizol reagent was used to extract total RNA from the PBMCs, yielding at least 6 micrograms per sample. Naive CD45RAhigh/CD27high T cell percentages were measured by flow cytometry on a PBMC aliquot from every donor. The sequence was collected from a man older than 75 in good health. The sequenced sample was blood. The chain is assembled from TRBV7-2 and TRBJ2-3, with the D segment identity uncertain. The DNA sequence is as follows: TGTGCCAGCAGCTTATTTGGGGACACAGATACGCAGTATTTT. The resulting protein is CASSLFGDTDTQYF.